This T cell receptor (beta chain) was identified during a study of vaccination and CD4 T cells after COVID-19. Study-level information: Typically, post-vaccine samples were obtained a median 72 days after dose two, within a range of 14 to 241. Stimuli were overlapping spike peptide pools of SARS-CoV-2 and three common cold coronaviruses (HCoV-NL63, HCoV-OC43, HCoV-229E).

Oncomine TCR Beta short-read sequencing was applied to DNA from cultured CD4+ T cells. Using its own MiXCR run on the PCR reads, TCRdb lists one record per CDR3 protein. The data hold roughly 14,000 distinct CDR3 sequences, with approximately 57% observed a single time. The study's findings and limits: Reactive clonotype counts went from median about 21 after infection to 38 after vaccination, nonsignificantly.

Treatment indicated: roughly nine-day PBMC culture with coronavirus spike peptide pools or control peptides (ViraFEST assay). V trimming: 1 base; J trimming: 6 bases; junction bases outside the gene matches: 14. The CDR3 length is 16 residues. Germline V lookup: CDR1 DFQATT, CDR2 SNEGSKA (reference sequence). For this clonotype: Its antigen remains unidentified.

The origin of this receptor is a human donor who had recovered from COVID-19. The sample taken for sequencing was CD4+ T cells from blood, cultured in vitro. The chain carries TRBV20-1 and TRBJ1-2; 7 bases align to TRBD1. The CDR3 sequence: CSARAFGTEASHGYTF. The CDR3 nucleotides read TGCAGTGCTAGAGCTTTCGGGACAGAGGCGTCTCATGGCTACACCTTC.